This T cell receptor beta chain was sequenced in a study of neoadjuvant anti-PD-1 for oral cavity cancer (dated by TCRdb to the early 2020s). General notes on the study: Three to four biweekly doses of nivolumab at 3 mg/kg were mostly administered to patients before curative-intent surgical resection. A fourth nivolumab dose was given around day 43 to patients without progression, and definitive surgical resection was performed in those patients on days 50-56. An approximately 31% response rate was observed in the parent correlative cohort, in which over nine patients were included. Responders were defined as patients with complete response, partial response or stable disease by RECIST 1.1; non-responders were defined as patients with progression.

For deep sequencing, PBMC libraries mostly used about 500 ng of input genomic DNA, with six replicates for each sample. The immunoSEQ hsTCRbeta kit was used to prepare TCRbeta libraries according to the manufacturer's instructions. An Illumina NovaSeq 6000 S4 flow cell was used to sequence the final libraries, which had first been combined to 3 nM. The authors' pipeline ran thus. The immunoSEQ Analyzer was used for raw data preprocessing and quality control. The analysis was limited to productive rearrangements, and each clonotype was defined by a unique CDR3 amino acid sequence. Repertoire clonality was estimated as the Gini-Simpson index, which was calculated using the R package tcR. Student's t test was used to compare Gini indices, and Pearson correlation was used to assess associations with tumor size change. The source is immuneACCESS, and TCRdb retained only in-frame sequences with V and J called. Part of the clones is not carried over; for the studies checked, unresolved V genes explain less than half of this, and the remainder is unexplained. That table furnishes V, J and clone size, whereas the DNA furnished D and trimming. Recorded for this sample are 6,500 to 10,000 clones; around 70% of them occurred a single time. The ten largest clones add up to approximately 3% of the sample.

Interpreted using the paper, the time point label stands for: after neoadjuvant nivolumab, at surgical resection. The patients had newly diagnosed stage II-IVA oral cavity squamous cell carcinoma and had not received any prior systemic or radiation treatment. Everyone in the cohort had locally advanced, HPV-negative oral cavity squamous cell carcinoma. Peripheral blood mononuclear cells were analyzed directly and were not maintained or expanded in culture. Samples were obtained from a longitudinal correlative study of a single-arm phase II trial of neoadjuvant nivolumab in oral cavity squamous cell carcinoma. Subject-matched pre- and post-treatment PBMCs and tumors from three responders and three non-responders underwent genomic DNA-based TCRbeta sequencing. Peripheral blood mononuclear cells were collected before nivolumab treatment and again after treatment, at the time of surgery. The Maxwell RSC DNA from Cells kit was used to extract genomic DNA from PBMCs.

Comment on this clone: It has no known antigen specificity. Base-call qualities are not available, and no considerably larger clone is one nucleotide away.

The study at large found these results: Only three patients per response group were included in the TCR analyses, and the authors called for validation in larger cohorts. After neoadjuvant nivolumab, T cell clonality (Gini index) in PBMCs was significantly higher in non-responders than in responders. A higher pretreatment blood Treg/Th17 ratio correlated with both higher pretreatment blood TCRbeta clonality and lower post-treatment tumor TCRbeta clonality.

The CDR3 measures 16 amino acids from cysteine to phenylalanine. Only the CDR3 region is kept as DNA, spanning 48 bases read in frame from base 1. The germline V end is reduced by 7 bases and the J end by 0 bases; junction bases left unmatched: 10. CDR1 and CDR2 (SGHTA, FQGTGA) derive from the germline V gene. This TCR came from a person aged 35 to 85 with oral cavity squamous cell carcinoma. Here the sequenced sample was PBMCs, taken after nivolumab (anti-PD-1) treatment. The V and J genes are TRBV7-3 and TRBJ1-1; 8 nucleotides in the junction match TRBD1. The DNA reads as follows: TGTGCCAGCACCTGGACAGGGTTCGAAATGAACACTGAAGCTTTCTTT. Translated, this gives CASTWTGFEMNTEAFF.